Sample share makes the clone carrying this TCR beta chain medium-sized. Antigen specificity is unknown. This sample was included in a study of T cell clonotyping in hematopoietic cell transplantation. Study observations and caveats: After transplant, recipient diversity fell while pathologically expanded clonotypes grew through day 180.

Assay: immunoSEQ multiplex PCR; the TCRdb copy retains only in-frame clones and omits some. Of 10,000 to 15,000 clones in the sample, 72% were seen once. The germline V gene has CDR1 MGHRA and CDR2 YSYEKL. The CDR3 covers 16 residues. V was trimmed by 6 bases and J by 4 bases, leaving 18 bases between them. The chain joins TRBV4-1 to TRBJ2-2, with D tentatively TRBD1 or TRBD2 (6 bases each). The sequence was collected from a male patient over 55 who had an allogeneic stem cell transplant from an unrelated donor, so the T cells may come from the graft donor. Some clones in this sample may be carry-over from other donors' samples. The sample was peripheral blood mononuclear cells, taken 180 days after allogeneic stem cell transplant. This CDR3 reads CASRLSPGASTGELFF. DNA for the CDR3: TGCGCCAGCAGGCTCAGCCCGGGGGCCAGCACCGGGGAGCTGTTTTTT.